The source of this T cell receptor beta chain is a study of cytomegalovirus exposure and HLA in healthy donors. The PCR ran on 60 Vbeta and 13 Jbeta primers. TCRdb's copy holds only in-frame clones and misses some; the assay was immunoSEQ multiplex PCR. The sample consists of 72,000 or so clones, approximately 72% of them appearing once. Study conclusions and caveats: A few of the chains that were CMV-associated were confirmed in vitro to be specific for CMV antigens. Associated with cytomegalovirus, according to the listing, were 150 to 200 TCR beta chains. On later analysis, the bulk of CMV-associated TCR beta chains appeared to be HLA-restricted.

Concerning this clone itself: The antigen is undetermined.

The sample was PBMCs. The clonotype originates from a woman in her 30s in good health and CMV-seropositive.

CDR3 sequence reads: CASTQGAGAGYNEQFF. The CDR3 DNA reads as TGTGCCAGCACCCAGGGGGCGGGAGCCGGCTACAATGAGCAGTTCTTC. The rearrangement links TRBV6-6 to TRBJ2-1, with D possibly being TRBD1 (8 bases). V was clipped by 7 bases and J by 3 bases, with 19 bases between them. Germline V gene lookup returns CDR1 MNHNY and CDR2 SVGAGI (reference sequence). CDR3 length: 16 amino acids.